Detailed here is one T cell receptor beta chain. One junction end does not reproduce the germline sequence, and a read error may be involved. For the second PCR, which ran for about 7 to 11 cycles, a sample-barcoded 5' primer and a J-beta primer mix were used. TCRdb reprocessed the 5' RACE reads with MiXCR, giving one entry per CDR3 protein. The table includes under 2 million distinct CDR3 sequences, about 35% detected once. This sample is part of a study of blood T cells in healthy people across ages. What was sequenced was blood. The TCR comes from a woman in her thirties in good health.

The CDR3, as DNA: TGTGCCAGCAGTCACCGTCCCGGGACAGGGAGCACAGATGCGCAGTATTTT. Translated, it gives CASSHRPGTGSTDAQYF. V usage is TRBV12-3 or TRBV12-4 and J usage is TRBJ2-3; 9 nucleotides match TRBD1. This CDR3 has 17 amino acids.